This TCR beta chain was captured in a study of identical twins. Study findings and constraints: Twin-shared out-of-frame alpha sequences showed excess low generation probability.

Comment on this clonotype: What it binds is not known.

TCRdb reprocessed the 5' RACE reads via MiXCR and lists one record per CDR3 protein. The data show about 520,000 distinct CDR3 sequences, roughly a fifth seen once. Looked up from germline, CDR1 is SGHNT and CDR2 is YYREEE (reference sequence). CDR3 length: 14 residues. Trimming took 6 bases from V and 7 from J; bases not matched to a gene: 6. These data also formed part of another study, on T cells expressing NK-cell markers. That work states: For several experiments, T cell sorting was restricted to the alpha-beta TCR population by means of an anti-gamma-delta TCR antibody.

V is TRBV5-4 and J is TRBJ2-2; 10 positions agree with TRBD1. The specimen sequenced was CD4+ T cells sorted from blood. The source is a woman between 18 and 29 years old in good health. The CDR3, as DNA: TGTGCCAGCAAGGAGACAGGGGGCGGCGGGGAGCTGTTTTTT. Translation gives CASKETGGGGELFF.